This T cell receptor beta chain comes out of a study of CD8+ T cells in alopecia areata (dated by TCRdb to 2017 to 2018). For the wider study: Treated patients were enrolled in an open-label pilot trial of oral tofacitinib at 5 to 10 mg twice daily for moderate-to-severe alopecia areata. High-throughput TCRbeta sequencing was used to examine T cell clonal expansion in alopecia areata in both the C3H/HeJ mouse model and human patients. Patients on tofacitinib were biopsied at baseline and after 4 and 24 weeks of treatment, and several of the patients also had a later scalp biopsy. Scalp clonality was compared among normal scalp (n=4), patchy alopecia areata scalp (n=8), and alopecia totalis/universalis scalp (n=8). RNA was extracted with the PAXgene miRNA kit for fixed scalp, the miRNeasy kit for PBMCs, and the RNeasy kit for mouse skin. Tofacitinib was administered for 6 to 18 months, and 6 months of follow-up off drug were then conducted to assess delayed response and recurrence. TCRbeta CDR3 regions were amplified by immunoSEQ multiplex PCR using 35 Vbeta forward and 13 Jbeta reverse primers. On the human side, TCRbeta sequencing was run on scalp tissue and on sorted CD4+ and CD8+ peripheral blood T cells from healthy controls and from alopecia areata patients with either patchy or totalis/universalis disease. General conclusions and limits of the study: Unlike mouse skin, which is dominated by gammadelta T cells, normal human skin has resident alphabeta T cells that are also sequenced, and this complicates analysis of the scalp TCR repertoire. Lesional scalp, especially in alopecia totalis/universalis, showed higher clonality and more expanded CD8+ clones than normal scalp, suggesting antigenic drive. TCR sequences shared between patients were less clear than in mice, possibly partly because of HLA diversity in the patient population.

Library preparation employed the immunoSEQ multiplex PCR assay. RNA was extracted from all samples and reverse transcribed into cDNA, which served as template for TCR sequencing. SuperScript III was used to make first-strand cDNA, primed with a 2:1 mix of oligo-dT and random hexamers. A synthetic immune receptor repertoire was used to gauge amplification bias, and whatever bias remained was removed computationally. For the original study's pipeline: Raw reads were preprocessed for error removal, and CDR3 was defined according to IMGT conventions as running from the conserved cysteine to phenylalanine. To get clonality, Shannon entropy was normalized by log2 of the number of productive unique TCRs and the result was subtracted from 1. CD4 or CD8 identity of scalp clones was inferred by cross-referencing scalp TCRbeta sequences with sorted blood CD4 and CD8 repertoires. The immuneACCESS repertoire file appears here via TCRdb, limited to in-frame rearrangements. These files lack a portion of the clones; in checked studies, under half of the deficit traces to unresolved V genes, and the cause of the others is not known. V and J calls and clone size follow that table, whereas D and trimming were derived from the DNA. The sample profile shows over 120,000 clones; around 49% of them were found once. The top ten clonotypes cover around 1% of the sample.

As concerns this clone: Its antigen is unknown. No base quality information exists; no much larger clone differs at one position.

What the time point label conveys for this sample: baseline before oral tofacitinib. From alopecia areata patients, peripheral blood was collected along with lesional scalp punch biopsies. After PBMCs were isolated by density centrifugation and stained for CD3, CD4 and CD8, a FACSAria was used to sort CD4+ and CD8+ T cells. This receptor was taken from a human donor with alopecia areata. The material was CD4+ T cells sorted from blood, obtained at week 0.

The CDR3 is CSVASRGGNGYTF. At the DNA level, the sequence is TGCAGCGTTGCGTCCAGGGGGGGGAATGGCTACACCTTC. The chain is assembled from TRBV29-1 and TRBJ1-2; TRBD1 agrees with 7 junctional bases. V has 4 bases trimmed and J has 6 bases trimmed; junction bases matching no gene number 8. As encoded in the germline V gene, CDR1 is SQVTM while CDR2 is ANQGSEA. The CDR3 contains 13 residues, cysteine and phenylalanine counted. Only the CDR3 portion is preserved as DNA: 39 bases, with reading frame beginning at the first base.